A single sample is the source of the 18 T cell receptor beta chains below, sequenced in a study of post-analysis software for immune sequencing data. The study, taken as a whole, reports: TRBV segments more frequent in patients than in controls numbered five and included TRBV5-6, TRBV5-1 and TRBV20-1.

No antigen is known for these receptors. Every TCR beta cDNA library bore unique molecular identifiers. Each CDR3 protein gets one entry after TCRdb re-called the PCR reads with MiXCR. The sample carries about 540,000 distinct CDR3 sequences, around 31% recorded once. Sample: blood. The receptors shown here come from a girl aged 2 to 17 with multiple sclerosis.

This clonotype was observed many times. The chain uses TRBV4-1 and TRBJ1-2; TRBD1 is a possible D gene (5 bases). V shed 3 bases and J shed 2 bases, with 7 bases lying between them. CDR1 and CDR2 (germline): MGHRA, YSYEKL. The CDR3 runs 13 residues. The CDR3 spells CASSHRGNYGYTF. Written as DNA, the CDR3 is TGCGCCAGCAGCCACCGGGGGAACTATGGCTACACCTTC.

This CDR3 reads CASSYGLGGRTDTQYF. In DNA, the CDR3 is TGTGCCAGCAGTTACGGTTTAGGGGGTCGGACAGATACGCAGTATTTT. The chain couples TRBV6-5 to TRBJ2-3, with D tentatively TRBD1 (6 bases). The CDR3 runs 16 residues. Germline lookup yields CDR1 MNHEY and CDR2 SVGAGI. Trimming took 2 bases from V and 3 from J, leaving 15 bases between them.

The rearrangement links TRBV20-1 to TRBJ2-1, with 10 bases lining up with TRBD2. Germline CDR1 DFQATT, CDR2 SNEGSKA (reference sequence). The CDR3 totals 16 residues. J gave up 4 bases and V 8 bases, and 14 bases lay outside the gene matches. This CDR3 is CSSRDLSGGDYNEQFF. The CDR3 DNA follows: TGCAGTTCAAGGGATTTGAGCGGGGGGGATTACAATGAGCAGTTCTTC.

V and J are TRBV5-1 and TRBJ2-1; 11 positions agree with TRBD2. Germline V CDR1 and CDR2: SGHRS, YFSETQ. The V segment lost 1 base and the J segment 8 bases; nucleotides outside the gene matches: 5. The CDR3 contains 15 residues. The CDR3 DNA is TGCGCCAGCAGCTTGCTAGCGGGGGGAGACTATGAGCAGTTCTTC. This sequence encodes CASSLLAGGDYEQFF.

The chain links TRBV2 to TRBJ2-1; D gene ambiguous. CDR1 and CDR2 from the germline V gene are SNHLY and FYNNEI. CDR3 length equals 15 residues. Trimming took 7 bases from V and 0 from J, leaving 13 bases between them. The CDR3 DNA reads TGTGCCAGCAAGTGGCAGCCAAGCTCCTACAATGAGCAGTTCTTC. It yields the protein CASKWQPSSYNEQFF.

The chain uses TRBV12-3 or TRBV12-4 and TRBJ2-7, with D tentatively TRBD1 (6 bases). The CDR3 covers 15 residues. V was shortened by 5 bases and J by 0 bases, with 14 bases between the two germline ends. CDR3 coding DNA: TGTGCCAGCAGTCTCGCGAGGGACACCTCCTACGAGCAGTACTTC. Amino acids: CASSLARDTSYEQYF.

The rearrangement uses TRBV28 and TRBJ2-7, with D perhaps TRBD1 (5 bases). V dropped 5 bases and J dropped 2 bases, with 19 bases sitting between them. Germline CDR1 is MDHEN and CDR2 is SYDVKM. This CDR3 region has 16 residues. The CDR3 DNA reads TGTGCCAGCAGTCCCAACGCCCAGGGTCGGGCCTACGAGCAGTACTTC. Translation gives CASSPNAQGRAYEQYF.

The gene calls are TRBV5-1 and TRBJ1-2; D unresolved. This CDR3 is 13 amino acids long. Germline V CDR1 and CDR2: SGHRS, YFSETQ. V lost 0 bases and J lost 6, with 9 bases in between. CDR3 amino acids: CASSLDLGDGYTF. The CDR3 region has the DNA TGCGCCAGCAGCTTGGATTTAGGAGATGGCTACACCTTC.

This sequence joins TRBV3-1 and TRBJ2-5; 9 positions match TRBD2. The CDR3 runs to 16 residues. J lost 1 base, V lost 1 base, and 4 bases had no gene match. CDR1 LGHDT and CDR2 YNNKEL come from the germline V gene (reference sequence). DNA for the CDR3: TGTGCCAGCAGCCAAGTAGCAGCGGGGGGCCAAGAGACCCAGTACTTC. This encodes CASSQVAAGGQETQYF.

Only a few counts were recorded for this clonotype. The chain employs TRBV3-1 and TRBJ2-7, with D possibly called TRBD1 or TRBD2 (5 bases each). The CDR3 has 16 residues. V lost 3 bases to trimming and J lost 2 bases, with 17 bases between them. The germline V gene encodes CDR1 LGHDT and CDR2 YNNKEL (reference sequence). For the CDR3, the DNA is TGTGCCAGCAGCCATCAAGAGGGGAATTCCGCCTACGAGCAGTACTTC. Protein sequence: CASSHQEGNSAYEQYF.

The rearrangement joins TRBV29-1 to TRBJ2-5; 12 bases line up with TRBD1. CDR1 SQVTM and CDR2 ANQGSEA come from the germline V gene. This CDR3 contains 15 residues. J was trimmed by 5 bases and V by 3 bases; bases with no gene match: 7. This CDR3 reads CSVDSGQGAEETQYF. As DNA, the CDR3 is TGCAGCGTTGATTCGGGACAGGGGGCCGAGGAGACCCAGTACTTC.

A word on this clonotype: Just one base apart from a much larger clone, this may be a read error. The chain has TRBV6-1 and TRBJ2-3; 12 bases match TRBD2. Germline lookup yields CDR1 MNHNS and CDR2 SASEGT. The CDR3 loop spans 16 amino acids. The CDR3 loop is CAGRWTSGASTDTQYF. DNA for the CDR3: TGTGCCGGCAGGTGGACTAGCGGGGCTAGCACAGATACGCAGTATTTT.

The chain combines TRBV9 with TRBJ2-1, with 8 bases aligning to TRBD2. From germline, CDR1 is SGDLS and CDR2 YYNGEE. Trimming took 4 bases from V and 8 from J; bases not matched to a gene: 2. CDR3 size: 12 residues. CDR3 amino acids: CASSQAGDEQFF. DNA of the CDR3: TGTGCCAGCAGCCAAGCGGGGGATGAGCAGTTCTTC.

This clonotype was observed a few times. This sequence joins TRBV3-1 and TRBJ2-3; 7 nucleotides line up with TRBD2. Trimming cost V 4 bases and J 4 bases; bases outside gene matches: 5. CDR1 LGHDT and CDR2 YNNKEL come from the germline V gene (reference sequence). The length of the CDR3 is 14 residues. CDR3 DNA: TGTGCCAGCAGCCGCCCAGCGGGGTCAGATACGCAGTATTTT. The encoded protein is CASSRPAGSDTQYF.

V is TRBV6-6 and J is TRBJ2-3; possible D gene TRBD1, 5 bases. Germline-derived CDR1 and CDR2 are MNHNY and SVGAGI (reference sequence). CDR3 length: 13 amino acids. V was trimmed by 10 bases and J by 0 bases, leaving 11 bases between them. The CDR3 DNA reads as TGTGCCACGGTTGGGGCTAGCACAGATACGCAGTATTTT. It translates to CATVGASTDTQYF.

In this sample, this clonotype turned up a few times. The chain uses TRBV5-1 and TRBJ2-3; D possibly corresponds to TRBD2 (6 bases). From germline, CDR1 is SGHRS and CDR2 YFSETQ. V was trimmed by 0 bases and J by 2 bases, leaving 10 bases between them. This CDR3 has 15 residues. The CDR3 region is CASSLDGTPTDTQYF. The DNA for the CDR3 is TGCGCCAGCAGCTTGGACGGGACTCCCACAGATACGCAGTATTTT.

This clonotype was observed a few times. The chain carries TRBV7-3 and TRBJ2-4; TRBD2 matches 10 bases. The J call could be wrong; TRBJ2-7 is a better fit for the DNA end. CDR1 and CDR2 (germline): SGHTA, FQGTGA. This CDR3 is built from 15 residues. Here the CDR3 reads CASSEGLAPTYEQYF. CDR3 coding DNA: TGTGCCAGCAGCGAGGGACTAGCGCCTACCTACGAGCAGTACTTC.

The genes are TRBV12-3 or TRBV12-4 and TRBJ2-3; D uncertain. CDR3 size: 14 residues. V was trimmed by 7 bases and J by 0 bases, leaving 11 bases between them. The CDR3 loop reads CASTLHVSTDTQYF. CDR3 DNA sequence: TGTGCCAGCACATTGCATGTGAGCACAGATACGCAGTATTTT.